The 15 T cell receptor beta chains in this list originate from one sample, sequenced in a study of blood T cell repertoires in COVID-19. The data were produced by immunoSEQ multiplex PCR, yet TCRdb's version contains in-frame clones alone and is incomplete. The table includes roughly 120,000 clones, about nine tenths detected once. Sequencing was performed on peripheral blood. The receptors derive from a human donor with active COVID-19. The donor label of this sample is uncertain.

The V call is TRBV12-3 or TRBV12-4, the J call TRBJ1-2; 7 bases align to TRBD1. This CDR3 is 13 amino acids long. The V segment lost 3 bases and the J segment 4 bases; nucleotides outside the gene matches: 2. This CDR3 is CASSFRDSYGYTF. The CDR3 region has the DNA TGTGCCAGCAGTTTCCGGGACAGCTATGGCTACACCTTC.

The CDR3, as DNA: TGCGCCAGCAGATACAGGAACAATGAGCAGTTCTTC. Translated: CASRYRNNEQFF. The V and J genes are TRBV5-1 and TRBJ2-1; perhaps TRBD1 as D (5 bases). Germline CDR1 reads SGHRS; CDR2 reads YFSETQ. The CDR3 spans 12 residues. V was shortened by 5 bases and J by 5 bases, with 8 bases between the two germline ends.

In this sample, this clone turned up once. V gene TRBV7-2 combines with J gene TRBJ2-7, with D perhaps TRBD1 (5 bases). Trimming left V 5 bases short and J 2 bases short, with 19 bases between. Looked up from germline, CDR1 is SGHTA and CDR2 is FQGNSA. The CDR3 sequence is 16 residues long. The chain's CDR3 is CASSPDLAGFPYEQYF. The DNA for the CDR3 is TGTGCCAGCAGCCCGGATCTGGCAGGGTTTCCCTACGAGCAGTACTTC. Supplemented by reference TRBV7-2 and TRBJ2-7, the full variable domain reads GAGVSQSPSNKVTEKGKDVELRCDPISGHTALYWYRQSLGQGLEFLIYFQGNSAPDKSGLPSDRFSAERTGGSVSTLTIQRTQQEDSAVYLCASSPDLAGFPYEQYFGPGTRLTVT.

The chain carries TRBV2 and TRBJ1-3, with TRBD1 as a possible D gene (6 bases). The CDR3 sequence is 13 residues long. Deletions cut 3 bases from V and 4 bases from J, with 7 bases between. Germline V CDR1 and CDR2: SNHLY, FYNNEI. The CDR3 nucleotides are TGTGCCAGCAGTGAGGACAGAGGAAACACCATATATTTT. The encoded protein is CASSEDRGNTIYF. Based on the CDR3 plus reference TRBV2 and TRBJ1-3, the full variable domain is EPEVTQTPSHQVTQMGQEVILRCVPISNHLYFYWYRQILGQKVEFLVSFYNNEISEKSEIFDDQFSVERPDGSNFTLKIRSTKLEDSAMYFCASSEDRGNTIYFGEGSWLTVV.

The gene calls are TRBV11-2 and TRBJ1-2; 8 bases are shared with TRBD1. Germline CDR1 is SGHAT and CDR2 is FQNNGV. The V gene end was trimmed by 3 bases and the J gene end by 3 bases; junction bases not matched to a gene: 3. This CDR3 spans 14 amino acids. The CDR3 spells CASSFQTGDYGYTF. Here the CDR3 DNA reads TGTGCCAGCAGCTTCCAGACAGGGGACTATGGCTACACCTTC.

This chain uses TRBV9 with TRBJ2-3; maybe TRBD2 (7 bases). Deletions cut 2 bases from V and 1 base from J, with 14 bases between. This CDR3 has 16 residues. The germline gives CDR1 SGDLS, CDR2 YYNGEE. CDR3: CASSVSGGEGTDTQYF. For the CDR3, the DNA is TGTGCCAGCAGCGTCTCGGGGGGCGAAGGCACAGATACGCAGTATTTT. Using reference TRBV9 and TRBJ2-3 for the parts outside the CDR3, the full variable domain is DSGVTQTPKHLITATGQRVTLRCSPRSGDLSVYWYQQSLDQGLQFLIQYYNGEERAKGNILERFSAQQFPDLHSELNLSSLELGDSALYFCASSVSGGEGTDTQYFGPGTRLTVL.

V gene TRBV7-2 combines with J gene TRBJ2-7, with D possibly being TRBD2 (6 bases). The germline V gene has CDR1 SGHTA and CDR2 FQGNSA. The ends were cut back, 5 bases at V and 5 bases at J, with 13 bases in the middle. CDR3 length: 13 residues. CDR3 DNA sequence: TGTGCCAGCAGCCTTAATAGCGGAGACGAGCAGTACTTC. Amino acid sequence: CASSLNSGDEQYF.

The CDR3 bases are TGTGCCAGCAGCAAATTGTCTTCGAGGGAGAAGGGAAATTCACCCCTCCACTTT. Translation: CASSKLSSREKGNSPLHF. The chain is built from TRBV21-1 and TRBJ1-6. TRBV21-1 is a recognized pseudogene. This CDR3 contains 18 residues.

V usage is TRBV7-2 and J usage is TRBJ2-3; the match to TRBD2 covers 9 bases. CDR1 is SGHTA, CDR2 FQGNSA, per germline. V trimming: 1 base; J trimming: 3 bases; junction bases outside the gene matches: 5. CDR3 length: 16 residues. The DNA of the CDR3 is TGTGCCAGCAGCTTAGGCCTAGCGGGGCATACAGATACGCAGTATTTT. This codes for CASSLGLAGHTDTQYF.

V usage is TRBV7-8 and J usage is TRBJ1-2, with 9 bases lining up with TRBD1. Germline V gene lookup returns CDR1 SGHVS and CDR2 FQNEAQ. Trimming cost V 1 base and J 1 base; bases outside gene matches: 1. This CDR3 spans 15 amino acids. In DNA form, the CDR3 reads TGTGCCAGCAGCTTAGGACAGGGGGTTAACTATGGCTACACCTTC. Its protein is CASSLGQGVNYGYTF.

In DNA form, the CDR3 reads TGTGCCAGCAGTTCGACAACTAACTATGGCTACACCTTC. Translating it yields CASSSTTNYGYTF. The chain is built from TRBV6-5 and TRBJ1-2; D gene ambiguous. Germline V gene sequence: CDR1 MNHEY, CDR2 SVGAGI. The length of the CDR3 is 13 residues. The V gene lost 4 bases and the J gene lost 0 bases, with 6 bases spanning the gap.

The rearrangement joins TRBV7-9 to TRBJ2-5, with TRBD2 matching 7 bases. This CDR3 contains 15 residues. After removal of 2 bases from V and 5 bases from J, the junction contained 8 bases not matched to a gene. Per germline, CDR1 SEHNR and CDR2 FQNEAQ (reference sequence). Here the CDR3 DNA reads TGTGCCAGCAGCTTATTTGGCGGGGGAGGGGAGACCCAGTACTTC. This encodes CASSLFGGGGETQYF.

The chain employs TRBV27 and TRBJ2-1, with TRBD2 matching 7 bases. Germline CDR1 is MNHEY and CDR2 is SMNVEV (reference sequence). The CDR3 length is 14 residues. V lost 8 bases and J lost 12; bases outside the gene matches: 16. CDR3 region: CASAWGGAQRGQFF. DNA for the CDR3: TGTGCCAGCGCCTGGGGGGGAGCGCAGCGTGGGCAGTTCTTC.

The chain joins TRBV6-5 to TRBJ2-1; TRBD2 aligns across 8 bases. V shed 8 bases, J shed 6 bases, and the junction held 12 bases outside the gene matches. The germline V gene has CDR1 MNHEY and CDR2 SVGAGI. This CDR3 is 15 amino acids long. CDR3 sequence reads: CASFPGGGWGNEQFF. The CDR3 DNA reads TGTGCCAGCTTCCCCGGGGGGGGGTGGGGCAATGAGCAGTTCTTC.

The chain recombines TRBV19 with TRBJ2-3, with TRBD2 identical over 7 bases. V shed 2 bases, J shed 4 bases, and the junction held 12 bases outside the gene matches. The CDR3 spans 17 residues. Germline values: CDR1 LNHDA, CDR2 SQIVND (reference sequence). The CDR3 protein is CASSIRGRDYLADTQYF. CDR3 sequence (DNA): TGTGCCAGTAGTATACGGGGGAGGGACTACCTTGCAGATACGCAGTATTTT.